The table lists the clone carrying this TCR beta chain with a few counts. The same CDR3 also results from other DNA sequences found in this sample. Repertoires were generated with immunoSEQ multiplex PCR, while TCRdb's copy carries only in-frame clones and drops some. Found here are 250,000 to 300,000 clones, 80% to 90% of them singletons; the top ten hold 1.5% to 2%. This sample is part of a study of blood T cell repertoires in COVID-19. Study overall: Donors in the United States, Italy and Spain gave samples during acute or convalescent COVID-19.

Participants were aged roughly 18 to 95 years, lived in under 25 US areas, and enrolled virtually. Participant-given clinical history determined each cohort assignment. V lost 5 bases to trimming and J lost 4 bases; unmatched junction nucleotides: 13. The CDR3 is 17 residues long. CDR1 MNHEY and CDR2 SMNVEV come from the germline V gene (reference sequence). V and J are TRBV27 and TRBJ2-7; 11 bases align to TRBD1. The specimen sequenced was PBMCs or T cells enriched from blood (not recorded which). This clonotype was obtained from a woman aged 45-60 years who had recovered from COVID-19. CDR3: CASSLWGPGQGVYEQYF. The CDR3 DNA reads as TGTGCCAGCAGTCTATGGGGACCGGGACAGGGGGTATACGAGCAGTACTTC.